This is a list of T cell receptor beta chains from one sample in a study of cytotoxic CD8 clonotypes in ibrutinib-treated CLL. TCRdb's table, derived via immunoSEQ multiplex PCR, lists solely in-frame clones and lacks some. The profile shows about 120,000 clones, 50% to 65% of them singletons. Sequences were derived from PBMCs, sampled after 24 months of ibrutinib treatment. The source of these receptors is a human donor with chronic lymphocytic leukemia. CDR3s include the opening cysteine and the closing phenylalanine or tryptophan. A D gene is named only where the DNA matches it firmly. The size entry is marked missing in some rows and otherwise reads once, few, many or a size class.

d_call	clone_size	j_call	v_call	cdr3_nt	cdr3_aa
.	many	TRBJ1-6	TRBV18	TGTGCCAGCTCACCAGGGCAGGAGTCACCCCTCCACTTT	CASSPGQESPLHF
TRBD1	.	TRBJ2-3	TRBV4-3	TGCGCCAGCAGCCAAGTCGGTCAGTTAGGGGGCATGACAGATACGCAGTATTTT	CASSQVGQLGGMTDTQYF
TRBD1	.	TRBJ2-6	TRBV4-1	TGCGCCAGCAGCCAAGCGGGACAGGGGGCGCGTGGGGCCAACGTCCTGACTTTC	CASSQAGQGARGANVLTF
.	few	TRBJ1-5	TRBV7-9	TGTGCCAGCAGCCCGCAGGGCAATCAGCCCCAGCATTTT	CASSPQGNQPQHF
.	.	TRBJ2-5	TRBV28	TGTGCCAGCAGTCGACAGTACCAAGAGACCCAGTACTTC	CASSRQYQETQYF
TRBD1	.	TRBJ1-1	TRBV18	TGTGCCAGCTCACCGGCGACAGGGGTTGAAGCTTTCTTT	CASSPATGVEAFF
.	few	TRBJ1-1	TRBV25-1	TGTGCCAGCAGTGATGGGATATACGGGGTCACTGAAGCTTTCTTT	CASSDGIYGVTEAFF
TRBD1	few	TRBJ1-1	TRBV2	TGTGCCAGCACCGAGGGGGCATCCACTGAAGCTTTCTTT	CASTEGASTEAFF
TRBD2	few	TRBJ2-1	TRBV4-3	TGCGCCAGCAGCCAAGGGACTAGCGGAAGCTCCTACAATGAGCAGTTCTTC	CASSQGTSGSSYNEQFF
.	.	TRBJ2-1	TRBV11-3	TGTGCCAGCAGCTTAGCGGGGATTTACAATGAGCAGTTCTTC	CASSLAGIYNEQFF
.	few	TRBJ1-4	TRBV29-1	TGCAGCGTTAATGGGGCCGGGGTTGGTGAAAAACTGTTTTTT	CSVNGAGVGEKLFF
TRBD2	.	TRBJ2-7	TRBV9	TGTGCCAGCAGCGCCGGACTAGCCGGCCTGGAGTACTTC	CASSAGLAGLEYF
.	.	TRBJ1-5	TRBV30	TGTGCCTGGTCCTCGGGGGGAGTAGATACGCAGCATTTT	CAWSSGGVDTQHF
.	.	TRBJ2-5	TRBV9	TGTGCCAGCAGCGTAGACAACAGCGAGGAGACCCAGTACTTC	CASSVDNSEETQYF
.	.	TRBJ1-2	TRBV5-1	TGCGCCAGCAGCTTGGTGGCGGAAAATGGCTACACCTTC	CASSLVAENGYTF
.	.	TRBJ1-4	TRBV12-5	TGTGCTAGTGCCGTGGGCTTGGCTAATGAAAAACTGTTTTTT	CASAVGLANEKLFF
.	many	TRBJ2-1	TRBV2	TGTGCCAGCAGTGAAATTAGGGCCGATGAGCAGTTCTTC	CASSEIRADEQFF
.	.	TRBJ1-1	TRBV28	TGTGCCAGCAGTTCCCCCGGGACACTTAACACTGAAGCTTTCTTT	CASSSPGTLNTEAFF
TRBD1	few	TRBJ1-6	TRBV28	TGTGCCAGCAGTTCCGGGACAGGGAATTCACCCCTCCACTTT	CASSSGTGNSPLHF
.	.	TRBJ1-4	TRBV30	TGTGCCTGGGCTCCCGGGGGAACTGAAAAACTGTTTTTT	CAWAPGGTEKLFF
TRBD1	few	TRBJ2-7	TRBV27	TGTGCCAGCAGTGCGGGACAGGGGGCCAGAGAGCAGTACTTC	CASSAGQGAREQYF
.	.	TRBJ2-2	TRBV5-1	TGCGCCAGCAGCTTGGATTTGGGGGCGAGCACCGGGGAGCTGTTTTTT	CASSLDLGASTGELFF
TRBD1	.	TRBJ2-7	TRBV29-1	TGCAGCGTTGAAACCTCGACAGGGGGCGAGTACGAGCAGTACTTC	CSVETSTGGEYEQYF
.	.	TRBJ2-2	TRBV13	TGTGCCAGCAGCTTAGTGGGTGGCACCGGGGAGCTGTTTTTT	CASSLVGGTGELFF
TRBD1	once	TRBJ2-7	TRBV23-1	TGCGCCAGCAGGGACAGGGCCTACGAGCAGTACTTC	CASRDRAYEQYF
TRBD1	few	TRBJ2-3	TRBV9	TGTGCCAGCTCATCGGACAGGGGATACACAGATACGCAGTATTTT	CASSSDRGYTDTQYF
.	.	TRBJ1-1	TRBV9	TGTGCCAGCAGCTTGGGGGGCGTAGAAGCTTTCTTT	CASSLGGVEAFF
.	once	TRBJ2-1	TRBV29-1	TGCAGCGTTTGGGGAACCAATGAGCAGTTCTTC	CSVWGTNEQFF
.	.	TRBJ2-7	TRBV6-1	TGTGCCAGCAGTCGACAGGAGCGCTACGAGCAGTACTTC	CASSRQERYEQYF
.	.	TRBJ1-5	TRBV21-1	TGTGCCAGCAGCAAAGTAACGGGGTGGAACCGATATAGCAATCAGCCCCAGCATTTT	CASSKVTGWNRYSNQPQHF
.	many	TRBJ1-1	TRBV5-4	TGTGCCAGCAGCCAAGGAAACACTGAAGCTTTCTTT	CASSQGNTEAFF
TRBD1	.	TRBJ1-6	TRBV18	TGTGCCAGCTCACTCCAAGGACAGGGTGAGCGTGGTTCACCCCTCCACTTT	CASSLQGQGERGSPLHF
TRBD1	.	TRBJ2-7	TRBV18	TGTGCCAGCTCTTCCGGGACAGGGGTGGCCGAGCAGTACTTC	CASSSGTGVAEQYF
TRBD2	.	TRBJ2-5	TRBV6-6	TGTGCCAGCAGAACCGCGGGGGGCCAAGAGACCCAGTACTTC	CASRTAGGQETQYF
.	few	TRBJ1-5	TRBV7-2	TGTGCCAGCAGCTCTGAATATAGCAATCAGCCCCAGCATTTT	CASSSEYSNQPQHF
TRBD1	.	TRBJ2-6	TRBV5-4	TGTGCCAGCAGCCCGCGAAACAGGGGCTCGGTGGGTGGGGCCAACGTCCTGACTTTC	CASSPRNRGSVGGANVLTF
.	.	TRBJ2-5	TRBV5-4	TGTGCCAGCAGCTTGGGAGCTCCGGGGGCCCAAGAGACCCAGTACTTC	CASSLGAPGAQETQYF
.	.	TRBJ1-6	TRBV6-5	TGTGCCAGCAGTTACCAGGGCCCTTCTTATTCACCCCTCCACTTT	CASSYQGPSYSPLHF
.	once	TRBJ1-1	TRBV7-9	TGTGCCAGCAGCTTAGAATTGGGTGAAGCTTTCTTT	CASSLELGEAFF
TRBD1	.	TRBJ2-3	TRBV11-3	TGTGCCAGCAGCCAGGGACAGAAACTCTACACAGATACGCAGTATTTT	CASSQGQKLYTDTQYF
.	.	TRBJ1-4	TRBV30	TGTGCCTGGAGCCATCTGGGGGGGCAGAATGAAAAACTGTTTTTT	CAWSHLGGQNEKLFF